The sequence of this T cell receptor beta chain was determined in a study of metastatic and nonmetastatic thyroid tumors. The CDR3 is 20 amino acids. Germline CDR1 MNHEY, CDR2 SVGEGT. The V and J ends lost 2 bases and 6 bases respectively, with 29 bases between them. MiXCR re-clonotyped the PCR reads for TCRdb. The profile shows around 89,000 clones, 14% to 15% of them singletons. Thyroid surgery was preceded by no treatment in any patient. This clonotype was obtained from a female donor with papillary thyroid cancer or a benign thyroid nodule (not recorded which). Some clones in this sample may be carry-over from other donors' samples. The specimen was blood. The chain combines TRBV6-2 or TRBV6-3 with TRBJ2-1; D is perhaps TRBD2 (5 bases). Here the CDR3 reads CASSYASGRPRTGESNEQFF. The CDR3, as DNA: TGTGCCAGCAGTTACGCCTCCGGACGGCCGAGGACCGGGGAATCCAATGAGCAGTTCTTC.